The 28 T cell receptor beta chains reported below all come from one sample, sequenced in a study of breast tumors, draining lymph nodes, adjacent tissues. TCRdb used MiXCR to reprocess the multiplex PCR reads, holding one entry per CDR3 protein. The sample holds about 230,000 distinct CDR3 sequences; approximately 29% are singletons and the top ten take 1.4%. Breast cancer patients provided tissue from their axillary draining lymph nodes. Specimen: axillary lymph node tissue. Receptor source: a female donor with breast cancer. Some clones in this sample may be carry-over from other donors' samples.

The sample holds many counts of this clonotype. The chain uses TRBV5-6 and TRBJ1-5, with D maybe TRBD1 (6 bases). V gave up 2 bases and J gave up 4 bases, with 13 bases separating them. This CDR3 comprises 15 residues. The germline V gene encodes CDR1 SGHDT and CDR2 YYEEEE. CDR3 sequence (DNA): TGTGCCAGCAGCTTCTACGACAGGCTTAATCAGCCCCAGCATTTT. Its protein is CASSFYDRLNQPQHF.

This clonotype occurred many times. The V and J genes are TRBV5-1 and TRBJ2-7, with TRBD1 matching over 9 bases. There are 14 residues in the CDR3. J was trimmed by 0 bases and V by 5 bases; bases with no gene match: 3. CDR1 SGHRS and CDR2 YFSETQ come from the germline V gene. CDR3 protein: CASRSGQGSYEQYF. DNA for the CDR3: TGCGCCAGCAGATCGGGACAGGGCTCCTACGAGCAGTACTTC.

The chain employs TRBV2 and TRBJ1-2; D not resolved. V lost 8 bases, J lost 4 bases, and 23 bases lay in between. From germline, CDR1 is SNHLY and CDR2 FYNNEI. The CDR3 has 16 residues. The DNA of the CDR3 is TGTGCCAGCGCTCCCTTCGAGGCCATTATGGGCTATGGCTACACCTTC. Amino acid sequence: CASAPFEAIMGYGYTF. The full variable domain, completed using reference TRBV2 and TRBJ1-2, is EPEVTQTPSHQVTQMGQEVILRCVPISNHLYFYWYRQILGQKVEFLVSFYNNEISEKSEIFDDQFSVERPDGSNFTLKIRSTKLEDSAMYFCASAPFEAIMGYGYTFGSGTRLTVV.

This clonotype was detected many times. This chain connects TRBV12-3 or TRBV12-4 to TRBJ1-5, with D perhaps TRBD1 (5 bases). The CDR3 runs to 14 residues. V was pared by 6 bases and J by 2 bases, with 11 bases between. The CDR3 DNA follows: TGTGCCAGCAGAGCGACAGTGGGCAATCAGCCCCAGCATTTT. This translates into CASRATVGNQPQHF.

This clonotype was seen at least ten times. The chain joins TRBV2 to TRBJ2-7, with 9 bases matching TRBD2. The CDR3 contains 14 residues. V was clipped by 3 bases and J by 2 bases; unmatched bases: 2. Germline V gene sequence: CDR1 SNHLY, CDR2 FYNNEI. The DNA for the CDR3 is TGTGCCAGCAGTGACGCGGGAGGGGCCTACGAGCAGTACTTC. The encoded protein is CASSDAGGAYEQYF. Drawing the rest from reference TRBV2 and TRBJ2-7, the complete variable domain is EPEVTQTPSHQVTQMGQEVILRCVPISNHLYFYWYRQILGQKVEFLVSFYNNEISEKSEIFDDQFSVERPDGSNFTLKIRSTKLEDSAMYFCASSDAGGAYEQYFGPGTRLTVT.

The chain combines TRBV25-1 with TRBJ1-6; 12 bases are shared with TRBD1. The CDR3 runs to 20 residues. From germline, CDR1 is MGHDK and CDR2 SYGVNS. V trimming: 8 bases; J trimming: 7 bases; junction bases outside the gene matches: 21. CDR3 sequence: CASLLGPGQGARGFNSPLHF. CDR3 nucleotides: TGTGCCAGCCTCCTCGGTCCGGGACAGGGGGCGCGGGGTTTCAATTCACCCCTCCACTTT.

This clonotype showed up just a few times. A much larger clonotype is one base distant, so this may be a read error. The CDR3 reads CASSLEPTGRTTGELFF. DNA of the CDR3: TGTGCCAGCAGCTTGGAGCCTACCGGGAGGACCACCGGGGAGCTGTTTTTT. The J gene is TRBJ2-2, the V gene TRBV5-4; 7 positions match TRBD2. The germline V gene encodes CDR1 SGHNT and CDR2 YYREEE (reference sequence). V was clipped by 0 bases and J by 4 bases; unmatched bases: 9. There are 17 residues in the CDR3. Combining the CDR3 with reference TRBV5-4 and TRBJ2-2 gives the whole variable domain ETGVTQSPTHLIKTRGQQVTLRCSSQSGHNTVSWYQQALGQGPQFIFQYYREEENGRGNFPPRFSGLQFPNYSSELNVNALELDDSALYLCASSLEPTGRTTGELFFGEGSRLTVL.

This clonotype was counted a few times. V and J are TRBV6-6 and TRBJ1-2, with no clear D. Germline V gives CDR1 MNHNY, CDR2 SVGAGI (reference sequence). Trimming stripped 7 bases from V and 4 bases from J, with 13 bases between. The CDR3 consists of 13 residues. The CDR3 spells CASNPRTGYGYTF. CDR3 coding DNA: TGTGCCAGCAATCCTCGGACGGGCTATGGCTACACCTTC.

A word on this clonotype: Lacking the conserved final phenylalanine or tryptophan, this CDR3 likely reflects a read error. It is unclear where the CDR3 begins or ends on the DNA, so no DNA is shown, and the CDR3 is as TCRdb lists it. The J gene is TRBJ2-2, the V gene TRBV11-3; the table's TRBD1 call for D was not verified on the DNA. Germline CDR1 and CDR2: SGHNT and YENEEA. The CDR3 contains 17 residues when both ends are counted. The CDR3 protein is CASSLAGGTANTGERMS.

This clonotype was seen once. The rearrangement uses TRBV7-9 and TRBJ2-3; 8 positions agree with TRBD1. This CDR3 is built from 16 residues. Germline-derived CDR1 and CDR2 are SEHNR and FQNEAQ (reference sequence). Trimming took 5 bases from V and 3 from J; bases not matched to a gene: 10. DNA of the CDR3: TGTGCCAGCAGCAGCAGGACAGGGATGACGACAGATACGCAGTATTTT. Encoded protein: CASSSRTGMTTDTQYF.

The J gene is TRBJ2-5, the V gene TRBV7-8; 13 nucleotides line up with TRBD2. V lost 5 bases to trimming and J lost 4 bases; unmatched junction nucleotides: 13. Germline lookup yields CDR1 SGHVS and CDR2 FQNEAQ. This CDR3 is built from 18 residues. CDR3 bases: TGTGCCAGCAGCCCGCAATCCGGGACTAGCGGGACATCAGAGACCCAGTACTTC. It yields the protein CASSPQSGTSGTSETQYF.

Remarks on this clonotype: Given a much more abundant clone one base away, this may be a read error. The V and J genes are TRBV18 and TRBJ2-5; perhaps TRBD2 as D (5 bases). V lost 0 bases to trimming and J lost 7 bases, with 9 bases between them. The length of the CDR3 is 13 residues. Looked up from germline, CDR1 is KGHSH and CDR2 is LQKENI. CDR3 in DNA: TGTGCCAGCTCACCACCAGGTGGAGGGACCCAGTACTTC. Translated, it gives CASSPPGGGTQYF.

This clonotype came up many times. The chain uses TRBV3-1 and TRBJ2-5; 10 bases align to TRBD2. Germline V gene data show CDR1 as LGHDT and CDR2 as YNNKEL (reference sequence). Unmatched junction bases numbered 6, after V lost 4 bases and J lost 1 base. The CDR3 is made up of 16 amino acids. The CDR3 DNA sequence: TGTGCCAGCAGCCCGAGACTAGCGGGCTCCCAAGAGACCCAGTACTTC. Its translation is CASSPRLAGSQETQYF.

This clonotype was detected a few times. The V and J genes are TRBV9 and TRBJ1-1; D call uncertain. The CDR3 sequence is 14 residues long. Germline CDR1 reads SGDLS; CDR2 reads YYNGEE. V lost 2 bases and J lost 1, with 9 bases in between. The CDR3 reads CASSVTKPNTEAFF. The CDR3 nucleotides are TGTGCCAGCAGCGTGACAAAACCGAACACTGAAGCTTTCTTT.

The rearrangement joins TRBV20-1 to TRBJ1-2, with a weak D call TRBD1 (6 bases). Trimming removed 0 bases at V and 6 bases at J, with 11 bases between. This CDR3 is built from 13 residues. The germline V gene has CDR1 DFQATT and CDR2 SNEGSKA (reference sequence). CDR3 sequence reads: CSARDGGANGYTF. For the CDR3, the DNA is TGCAGTGCTAGAGATGGGGGCGCGAATGGCTACACCTTC.

This clonotype appeared many times. The chain uses TRBV7-9 and TRBJ2-7; perhaps D is TRBD1 or TRBD2 (5 bases each). V lost 2 bases and J 4 bases, leaving 9 bases between the germline ends. The CDR3 length is 13 residues. Germline V gene lookup returns CDR1 SEHNR and CDR2 FQNEAQ (reference sequence). CDR3 DNA sequence: TGTGCCAGCAGCTTATGGGACGGATACGAGCAGTACTTC. It yields the protein CASSLWDGYEQYF.

In this sample, this clonotype turned up many times. The genes are TRBV20-1 and TRBJ2-5; 8 bases align to TRBD1. V lost 5 bases to trimming and J lost 4 bases; unmatched junction nucleotides: 6. The germline V gene has CDR1 DFQATT and CDR2 SNEGSKA (reference sequence). This CDR3 is built from 13 residues. The CDR3 bases are TGCAGTGCTCTCTCAACAGGGGGAGAGACCCAGTACTTC. This sequence encodes CSALSTGGETQYF.

This clonotype showed up many times. The rearrangement uses TRBV15 and TRBJ2-7; 7 positions agree with TRBD1. The V gene's germline CDR1 is LNHNV and CDR2 YYDKDF (reference sequence). The CDR3 extends over 16 amino acids. Trimming took 4 bases from V and 6 from J; bases not matched to a gene: 15. The DNA for the CDR3 is TGTGCCACCAGCACAATTCTAATAGGGGGCGCATCCGAGCAGTACTTC. Translation: CATSTILIGGASEQYF.

This clonotype was seen many times. The V and J genes are TRBV11-2 and TRBJ2-1, with 12 bases that match TRBD2. Germline CDR1 is SGHAT and CDR2 is FQNNGV. This CDR3 region has 16 residues. V shed 5 bases and J 4 bases; nucleotides not matched to a gene: 6. In DNA, the CDR3 is TGTGCCAGCAGCGAACATACTAGCGGGAGGTACAATGAGCAGTTCTTC. Amino acid sequence: CASSEHTSGRYNEQFF.

This clonotype has ten or more counts. The rearrangement joins TRBV20-1 to TRBJ2-3; D is ambiguous. This CDR3 has 13 residues. The V gene lost 0 bases and the J gene lost 6 bases, with 10 bases spanning the gap. Germline assignment: CDR1 DFQATT and CDR2 SNEGSKA (reference sequence). This CDR3 reads CSARDVSGDTQYF. CDR3 in DNA: TGCAGTGCTAGAGATGTTTCTGGCGATACGCAGTATTTT.

The genes are TRBV14 and TRBJ2-2; maybe TRBD1 (6 bases). With 3 bases removed from V and 7 bases from J, the gap between germline ends came to 9 bases. CDR3 length equals 13 residues. The germline V gene has CDR1 SGHDN and CDR2 FVKESK. In DNA, the CDR3 is TGTGCCAGCAGCCAGCTGACAGGCGGGGAGCTGTTTTTT. Amino acid sequence: CASSQLTGGELFF.

This clonotype was detected many times. This chain uses TRBV14 with TRBJ2-5; D is uncertain. This CDR3 comprises 14 residues. Trimming left V 5 bases short and J 5 bases short, with 15 bases between. In germline, CDR1 is SGHDN, CDR2 FVKESK. The CDR3 sequence is CASSSYLLEETQYF. The CDR3, as DNA: TGTGCCAGCAGCTCGTATCTCCTCGAGGAGACCCAGTACTTC.

The chain has TRBV24-1 and TRBJ2-7; TRBD1 is a possible D gene (6 bases). The germline V and J ends were trimmed by 5 bases and 1 base, with 11 bases remaining between them. The CDR3 loop spans 14 amino acids. Germline CDR1 and CDR2: KGHDR and SFDVKD. The CDR3 loop is CATSGPQGSYEQYF. The CDR3 region has the DNA TGTGCCACCAGTGGTCCACAGGGTTCCTACGAGCAGTACTTC.

The table lists this clonotype with many counts. This chain joins TRBV14 and TRBJ2-1; D unresolved. Germline assignment: CDR1 SGHDN and CDR2 FVKESK. The CDR3 sequence is 16 residues long. The germline V and J ends were trimmed by 4 bases and 0 bases, with 13 bases remaining between them. The CDR3 bases are TGTGCCAGCAGCCCTTTCCCCGGGCTCTCCTACAATGAGCAGTTCTTC. Residues: CASSPFPGLSYNEQFF.

This clonotype was counted many times. The V and J genes are TRBV20-1 and TRBJ2-1; 10 nucleotides match TRBD2. The CDR3 is made up of 14 amino acids. Unmatched junction bases numbered 6, after V lost 2 bases and J lost 8 bases. Per germline, CDR1 DFQATT and CDR2 SNEGSKA (reference sequence). CDR3 protein: CSARLLAGVDEQFF. As DNA, the CDR3 is TGCAGTGCTAGACTCCTAGCGGGAGTGGATGAGCAGTTCTTC.

This clonotype was detected many times. DNA for the CDR3: TGTGCCAGCAGTTACTCGGCGGCCCCATCCTACGAGCAGTACTTC. Translation: CASSYSAAPSYEQYF. The chain recombines TRBV6-6 with TRBJ2-7, with no clear D. V was pared by 0 bases and J by 1 base, with 10 bases between. This CDR3 has 15 amino acids. In germline, CDR1 is MNHNY, CDR2 SVGAGI (reference sequence).

The rearrangement uses TRBV10-3 and TRBJ1-5, with D possibly TRBD1 on 5 matching bases. CDR3 length: 13 residues. With 2 bases removed from V and 6 bases from J, the gap between germline ends came to 8 bases. Germline lookup yields CDR1 ENHRY and CDR2 SYGVKD. CDR3 coding DNA: TGTGCCATCAGTGAGGGGGCCCGTCAGCCCCAGCATTTT. It specifies CAISEGARQPQHF.

This clonotype was observed at least ten times. The genes are TRBV25-1 and TRBJ2-7; D ambiguous. The CDR3 covers 11 residues. Germline V gene data show CDR1 as MGHDK and CDR2 as SYGVNS. The germline V and J ends were trimmed by 6 bases and 7 bases, with 10 bases remaining between them. CDR3 sequence reads: CASSTPREQYF. DNA for the CDR3: TGTGCCAGCAGCACGCCCAGGGAGCAGTACTTC.